This entry lists 6 T cell receptor beta chains sequenced from one sample in a study of response to subunit inactivated influenza vaccine. TCRdb ran MiXCR on the RT-PCR reads and lists one entry per CDR3 protein. The sample lists some 640,000 distinct CDR3 sequences, over 11% occurring once. The sequencing here drew on PBMCs from blood, taken roughly 15 days before vaccination. All receptors derive from a man aged 45-65 years who received an inactivated influenza vaccine.

This chain links TRBV12-5 with TRBJ2-5; 7 bases align to TRBD2. Germline CDR1 is LGHNT and CDR2 is FRNRAP. V lost 2 bases and J lost 4; bases outside the gene matches: 10. The length of the CDR3 is 16 residues. The CDR3 reads CASGLFQGGPGETQYF. Here the CDR3 DNA reads TGTGCTAGTGGTTTGTTCCAGGGAGGGCCCGGAGAGACCCAGTACTTC.

The rearrangement links TRBV7-2 to TRBJ2-5; 11 bases agree with TRBD1. V shed 5 bases and J 5 bases; nucleotides not matched to a gene: 10. The germline V gene has CDR1 SGHTA and CDR2 FQGNSA. The CDR3 consists of 16 residues. The CDR3 loop is CASSRGQGATFETQYF. DNA for the CDR3: TGTGCCAGCAGCCGAGGACAGGGGGCCACATTTGAGACCCAGTACTTC.

The chain employs TRBV19 and TRBJ1-4, with unresolved D. Trimming shortened V by 7 bases and J by 3 bases, and 9 bases separated the two germline ends. This CDR3 is built from 13 residues. The germline V gene encodes CDR1 LNHDA and CDR2 SQIVND (reference sequence). The CDR3 DNA sequence: TGTGCCAGTACCACCGGGCCTAATGAAAAACTGTTTTTT. Translating gives CASTTGPNEKLFF.

J is TRBJ2-2 and V is TRBV14; 10 nucleotides align to TRBD2. The CDR3 covers 15 residues. Unmatched junction bases numbered 3, after V lost 5 bases and J lost 3 bases. Germline CDR1 SGHDN, CDR2 FVKESK. DNA for the CDR3: TGTGCCAGCAGCGTAGCGGGAGGATACACCGGGGAGCTGTTTTTT. Amino acids: CASSVAGGYTGELFF.

This clonotype was picked up a small number of times. V and J are TRBV9 and TRBJ1-2; D not certain. The V gene lost 3 bases and the J gene lost 6 bases, with 24 bases spanning the gap. The CDR3 contains 17 residues. Germline assignment: CDR1 SGDLS and CDR2 YYNGEE. CDR3 protein: CASSATPFPDGKNGYTF. The CDR3 DNA follows: TGTGCCAGCAGCGCTACCCCTTTCCCCGACGGAAAAAATGGCTACACCTTC.

This rearrangement joins TRBV9 to TRBJ2-1; D may be TRBD2 (6 bases). This CDR3 is 10 amino acids long. Germline V gene data show CDR1 as SGDLS and CDR2 as YYNGEE. V lost 7 bases to trimming and J lost 7 bases, with 6 bases between them. CDR3 sequence (DNA): TGTGCCAGCGGGAGGAATGAGCAGTTCTTC. Residues: CASGRNEQFF.